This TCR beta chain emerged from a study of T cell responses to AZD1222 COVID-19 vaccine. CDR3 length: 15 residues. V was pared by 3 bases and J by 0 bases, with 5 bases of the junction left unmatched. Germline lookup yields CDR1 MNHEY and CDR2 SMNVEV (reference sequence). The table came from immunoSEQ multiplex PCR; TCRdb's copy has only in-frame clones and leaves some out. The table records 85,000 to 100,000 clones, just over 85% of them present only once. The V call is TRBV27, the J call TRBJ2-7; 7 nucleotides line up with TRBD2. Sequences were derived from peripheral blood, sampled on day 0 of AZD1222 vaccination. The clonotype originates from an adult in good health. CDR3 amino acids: CASSFMASGSYEQYF. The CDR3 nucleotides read TGTGCCAGCAGTTTTATGGCTAGCGGCTCCTACGAGCAGTACTTC.